This T cell receptor (beta chain) was identified during a study of immune evolution from preneoplasia to lung adenocarcinoma. The protocol was immunoSEQ multiplex PCR, while the TCRdb copy is restricted to in-frame clones and leaves out a portion. The sample has some 4,900 clones; over 60% are singletons. V lost 4 bases, J lost 3 bases, and 15 bases lay in between. CDR3 length equals 15 residues. From germline, CDR1 is SGHKS and CDR2 YYEKEE (reference sequence). This chain uses TRBV5-5 with TRBJ2-3, with D perhaps matching TRBD1 (5 bases). Sample: FFPE normal lung tissue adjacent to the tumor. The sequence came from a person aged 55 to 70 with lung adenocarcinoma. CDR3 sequence: CASSLRVPLTDTQYF. DNA for the CDR3: TGTGCCAGCAGCCTCAGGGTCCCGCTAACAGATACGCAGTATTTT.